This is a list of T cell receptor beta chains from one sample in a study of blood T cell repertoires in COVID-19. Profiling relied on immunoSEQ multiplex PCR, and the TCRdb table lists in-frame clones only, not all of them. The sample contains roughly 14,000 clones, less than 75% of which appear only once. The sample was peripheral blood. The receptors derive from a boy between 2 and 10 years old with active or convalescent COVID-19. Both conserved end residues are part of each CDR3. A D gene is named only where the DNA matches it firmly. Only some rows state a clone size, as once, few, many or a class for expanded clones.

TRBJ2-2	TRBD2	once	TRBV3-1/TRBV3-2	CASSQKRGGNTGELFF	TGTGCCAGCAGCCAAAAGCGGGGGGGGAACACCGGGGAGCTGTTTTTT
TRBJ2-5	.	.	TRBV3-1/TRBV3-2	CASSLQGEETQYF	TGTGCCAGCAGCCTGCAGGGCGAGGAGACCCAGTACTTC
TRBJ1-4	.	.	TRBV5-1	CASSNSGPQGRNEKLFF	TGCGCCAGCAGCAACTCCGGGCCCCAGGGGAGAAATGAAAAACTGTTTTTT
TRBJ2-3	.	.	TRBV19	CASSIAADTQYF	TGTGCCAGTAGTATAGCCGCAGATACGCAGTATTTT
TRBJ1-3	.	.	TRBV6-5	CASGRLSSGNTIYF	TGTGCCAGCGGGCGCCTTTCCTCTGGAAACACCATATATTTT
TRBJ2-5	TRBD2	few	TRBV27	CASRQTSGRAQETQYF	TGTGCCAGCAGACAGACTAGCGGGAGGGCCCAAGAGACCCAGTACTTC
TRBJ2-3	.	.	TRBV2	CASSPLAQGGTDTQYF	TGTGCCAGCAGTCCACTCGCACAGGGTGGCACAGATACGCAGTATTTT
TRBJ1-1	.	.	TRBV18	CASSPRRGNTEAFF	TGTGCCAGCTCACCAAGGCGGGGGAACACTGAAGCTTTCTTT
TRBJ1-1	.	.	TRBV10-1	CASSRTLNTEAFF	TGCGCCAGCAGTAGGACTTTGAACACTGAAGCTTTCTTT
TRBJ2-1	.	once	TRBV7-2	CASSLQGGAYNEQFF	TGTGCCAGCAGCTTACAAGGGGGGGCTTACAATGAGCAGTTCTTC
TRBJ1-1	.	.	TRBV6-2/TRBV6-3	CASSYHAQGPNRAEAFF	TGTGCCAGCAGTTACCACGCGCAGGGGCCAAACAGGGCTGAAGCTTTCTTT
TRBJ1-4	.	.	TRBV27	CASSQGLGQDEKLFF	TGTGCCAGCAGTCAGGGCTTGGGGCAGGATGAAAAACTGTTTTTT
TRBJ2-7	.	few	TRBV25-1	CAGGTRTDEQYF	TGTGCCGGGGGGACCCGGACTGACGAGCAGTACTTC
TRBJ1-4	.	.	TRBV7-2	CASSLQGYNEKLFF	TGTGCCAGCAGCTTGCAGGGGTATAATGAAAAACTGTTTTTT
TRBJ1-5	.	few	TRBV19	CASSIKSGGGNQPQHF	TGTGCCAGTAGTATTAAATCCGGAGGGGGCAATCAGCCCCAGCATTTT
TRBJ2-7	.	once	TRBV4-1	CASSHQGAYEQYF	TGCGCCAGCAGCCACCAAGGGGCCTACGAGCAGTACTTC